This T cell receptor beta chain was captured in a study of persistence of HIV-infected CD4 T cells. Study-level background: Donors were ART-treated; their CMV- and Gag-responding CD4+ T cells were isolated.

The immunoSEQ assay was version 4, run in survey mode. The table came from immunoSEQ multiplex PCR; TCRdb's copy has only in-frame clones and leaves some out. The sample carries about 32,000 clones, roughly four fifths recorded once. Cells were stimulated with overlapping HIV-1 Gag 15-mer peptides. CD40L-negative CD69-negative CD45RO-high memory CD4+ T cells were sorted as populations depleted of antigen-responding cells. Adults with HIV-1 started suppressive ART while chronically infected. To note about this clone: Its target is unknown.

This CDR3 has 13 amino acids. The V end was cut by 6 bases, the J end by 6 bases, with 14 bases between. Germline V gives CDR1 SNHLY, CDR2 FYNNEI. Whole-study findings and limits: Compared with CD3/CD28-stimulated cells, CMV- and Gag-responding cells showed lower TCRbeta richness.

The specimen was CD4+ T cells sorted from PBMCs after roughly 18-hour stimulation, collected from a patient who received antiretroviral therapy. J is TRBJ1-1 and V is TRBV2; D possibly corresponds to TRBD1 (6 bases). The source is an adult woman with HIV who was CMV-seropositive. CDR3 sequence reads: CASSSGTFPEAFF. In DNA, the CDR3 is TGTGCCAGCAGCTCCGGGACATTTCCTGAAGCTTTCTTT.